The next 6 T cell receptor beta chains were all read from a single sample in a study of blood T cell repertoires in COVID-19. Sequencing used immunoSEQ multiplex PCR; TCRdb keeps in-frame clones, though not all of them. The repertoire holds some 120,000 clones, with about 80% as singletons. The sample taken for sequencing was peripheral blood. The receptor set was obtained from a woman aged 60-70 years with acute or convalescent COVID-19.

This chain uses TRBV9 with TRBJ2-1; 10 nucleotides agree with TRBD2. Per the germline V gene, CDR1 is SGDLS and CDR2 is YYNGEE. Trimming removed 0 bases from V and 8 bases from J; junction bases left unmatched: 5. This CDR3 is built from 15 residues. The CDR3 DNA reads TGTGCCAGCAGCGTAGGCCCTAGCGGGGGCGATGAGCAGTTCTTC. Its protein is CASSVGPSGGDEQFF.

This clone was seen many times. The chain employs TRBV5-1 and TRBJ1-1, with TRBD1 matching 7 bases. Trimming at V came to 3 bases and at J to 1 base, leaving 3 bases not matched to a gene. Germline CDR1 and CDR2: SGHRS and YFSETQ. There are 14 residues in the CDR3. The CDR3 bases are TGCGCCAGCAGCTCCGGACAGGAGAACACTGAAGCTTTCTTT. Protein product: CASSSGQENTEAFF.

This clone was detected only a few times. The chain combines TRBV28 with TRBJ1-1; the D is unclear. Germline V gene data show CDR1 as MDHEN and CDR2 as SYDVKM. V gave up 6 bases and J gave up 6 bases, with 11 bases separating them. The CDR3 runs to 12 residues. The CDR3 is CASSQWASEAFF. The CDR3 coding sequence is TGTGCCAGCAGCCAGTGGGCGTCTGAAGCTTTCTTT. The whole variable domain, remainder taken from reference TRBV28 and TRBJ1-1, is DVKVTQSSRYLVKRTGEKVFLECVQDMDHENMFWYRQDPGLGLRLIYFSYDVKMKEKGDIPEGYSVSREKKERFSLILESASTNQTSMYLCASSQWASEAFFGQGTRLTVV.

The CDR3 DNA reads as TGTGCCAGCAGATTGACAGAACTCCATTCACCCCTCCACTTT. It codes for CASRLTELHSPLHF. The chain links TRBV11-2 to TRBJ1-6; D might be TRBD1 (5 bases). V was trimmed by 6 bases and J by 8 bases, leaving 14 bases between them. The CDR3 runs 14 residues. In germline, CDR1 is SGHAT, CDR2 FQNNGV.

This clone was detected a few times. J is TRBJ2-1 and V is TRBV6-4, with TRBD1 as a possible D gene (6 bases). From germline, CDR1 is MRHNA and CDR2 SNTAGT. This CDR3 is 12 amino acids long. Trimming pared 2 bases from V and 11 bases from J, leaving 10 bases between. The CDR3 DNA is TGTGCCAGCAGTGACGAAGGGACAAAGCAGTTCTTC. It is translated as CASSDEGTKQFF.

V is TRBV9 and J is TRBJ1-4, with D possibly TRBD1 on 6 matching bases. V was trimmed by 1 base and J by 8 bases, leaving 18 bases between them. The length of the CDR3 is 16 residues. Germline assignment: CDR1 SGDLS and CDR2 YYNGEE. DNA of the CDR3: TGTGCCAGCAGCGTACAACCGGACAGCCCAACGGAAAAACTGTTTTTT. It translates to CASSVQPDSPTEKLFF.